This record covers a single TCR beta chain. The data were taken from a study of response to subunit inactivated influenza vaccine. MiXCR, run by TCRdb on the RT-PCR reads, gives a single entry per CDR3 protein. In the table there are approximately 730,000 distinct CDR3 sequences, 11% to 15% of which are singletons. The input for sequencing was PBMCs from blood, taken around 14 days before vaccination. The sequence was collected from a man between 50 and 59 years old who received an inactivated influenza vaccine.

This CDR3 is CASSEMGLAGVFRGELFF. Written as DNA, the CDR3 is TGCGCCAGCAGCGAAATGGGACTAGCGGGGGTGTTCCGCGGGGAGCTGTTTTTT. The chain has TRBV5-1 and TRBJ2-2; TRBD2 agrees at 14 bases. The V gene's germline CDR1 is SGHRS and CDR2 YFSETQ. Trimming at V came to 4 bases and at J to 7 bases, leaving 12 bases not matched to a gene. CDR3 length: 18 residues.